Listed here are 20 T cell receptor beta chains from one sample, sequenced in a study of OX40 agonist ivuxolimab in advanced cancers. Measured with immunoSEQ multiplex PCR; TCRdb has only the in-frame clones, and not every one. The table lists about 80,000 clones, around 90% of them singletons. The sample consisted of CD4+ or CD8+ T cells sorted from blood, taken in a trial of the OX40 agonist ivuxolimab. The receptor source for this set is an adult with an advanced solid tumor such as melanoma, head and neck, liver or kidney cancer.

The CDR3, as DNA: TGTGCCAGCCTACCGGGGGGGCCCAATGAGCAGTTCTTC. Protein product: CASLPGGPNEQFF. This rearrangement joins TRBV21-1 to TRBJ2-1; TRBD2 is taken as the D call from the table, unchecked against the DNA. TRBV21-1 is flagged as a pseudogene. The CDR3 is 13 residues long.

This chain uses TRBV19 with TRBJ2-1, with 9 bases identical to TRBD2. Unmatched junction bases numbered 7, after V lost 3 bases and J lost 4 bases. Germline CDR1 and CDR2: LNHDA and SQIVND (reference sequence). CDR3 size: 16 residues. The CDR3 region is CASSIEGGGEYNEQFF. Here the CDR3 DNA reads TGTGCCAGTAGTATTGAGGGCGGGGGGGAATACAATGAGCAGTTCTTC. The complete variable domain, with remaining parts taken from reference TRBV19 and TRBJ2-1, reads DGGITQSPKYLFRKEGQNVTLSCEQNLNHDAMYWYRQDPGQGLRLIYYSQIVNDFQKGDIAEGYSVSREKKESFPLTVTSAQKNPTAFYLCASSIEGGGEYNEQFFGPGTRLTVL.

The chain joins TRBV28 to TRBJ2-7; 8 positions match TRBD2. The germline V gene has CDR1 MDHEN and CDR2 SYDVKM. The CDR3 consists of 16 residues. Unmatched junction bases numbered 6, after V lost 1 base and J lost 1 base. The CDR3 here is CASSLSGGTRSYEQYF. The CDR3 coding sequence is TGTGCCAGCAGTTTATCGGGGGGGACTAGGTCCTACGAGCAGTACTTC.

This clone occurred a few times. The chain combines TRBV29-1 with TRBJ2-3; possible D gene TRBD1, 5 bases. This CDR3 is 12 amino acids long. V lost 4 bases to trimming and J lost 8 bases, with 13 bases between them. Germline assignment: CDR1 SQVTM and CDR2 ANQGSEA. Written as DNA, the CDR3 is TGCAGCGTTGCCTTGGGGCCGGGTACGCAGTATTTT. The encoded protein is CSVALGPGTQYF.

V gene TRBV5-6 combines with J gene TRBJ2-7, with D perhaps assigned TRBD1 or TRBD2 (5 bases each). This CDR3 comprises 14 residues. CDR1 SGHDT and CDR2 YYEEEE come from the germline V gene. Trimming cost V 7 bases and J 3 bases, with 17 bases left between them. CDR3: CASHTRDPYYEQYF. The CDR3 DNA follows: TGTGCCAGCCATACCCGGGACCCATACTACGAGCAGTACTTC.

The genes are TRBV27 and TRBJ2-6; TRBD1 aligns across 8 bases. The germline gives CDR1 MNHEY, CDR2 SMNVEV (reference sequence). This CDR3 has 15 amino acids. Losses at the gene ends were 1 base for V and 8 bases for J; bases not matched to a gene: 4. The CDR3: CASSLYGDRPNVLTF. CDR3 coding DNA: TGTGCCAGCAGTTTATACGGGGACAGGCCCAACGTCCTGACTTTC.

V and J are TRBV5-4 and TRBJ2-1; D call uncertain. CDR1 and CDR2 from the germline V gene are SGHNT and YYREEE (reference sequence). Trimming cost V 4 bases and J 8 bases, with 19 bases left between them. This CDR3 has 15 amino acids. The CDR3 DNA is TGTGCCAGCAGCCTAGACCCTAATGGGTGGGATGAGCAGTTCTTC. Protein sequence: CASSLDPNGWDEQFF. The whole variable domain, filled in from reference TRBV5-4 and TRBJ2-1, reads ETGVTQSPTHLIKTRGQQVTLRCSSQSGHNTVSWYQQALGQGPQFIFQYYREEENGRGNFPPRFSGLQFPNYSSELNVNALELDDSALYLCASSLDPNGWDEQFFGPGTRLTVL.

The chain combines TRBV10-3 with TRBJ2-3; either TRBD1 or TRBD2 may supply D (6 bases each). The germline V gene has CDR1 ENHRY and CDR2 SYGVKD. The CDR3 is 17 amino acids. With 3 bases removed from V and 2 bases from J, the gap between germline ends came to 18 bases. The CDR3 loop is CAISDGRGVSDTDTQYF. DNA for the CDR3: TGTGCCATCAGTGATGGTAGGGGGGTGTCGGACACAGATACGCAGTATTTT.

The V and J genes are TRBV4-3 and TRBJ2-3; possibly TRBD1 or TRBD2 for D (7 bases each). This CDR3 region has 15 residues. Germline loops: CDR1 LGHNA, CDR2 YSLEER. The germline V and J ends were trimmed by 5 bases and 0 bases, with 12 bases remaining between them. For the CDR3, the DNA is TGCGCCAGCAGCTCCCAGGGGGGGAGCACAGATACGCAGTATTTT. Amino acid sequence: CASSSQGGSTDTQYF.

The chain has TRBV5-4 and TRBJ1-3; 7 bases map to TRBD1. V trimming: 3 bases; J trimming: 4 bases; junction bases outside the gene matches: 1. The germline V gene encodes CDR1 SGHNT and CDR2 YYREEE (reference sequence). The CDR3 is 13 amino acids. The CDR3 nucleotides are TGTGCCAGCAGCTCGGGACAGGGAAACACCATATATTTT. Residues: CASSSGQGNTIYF.

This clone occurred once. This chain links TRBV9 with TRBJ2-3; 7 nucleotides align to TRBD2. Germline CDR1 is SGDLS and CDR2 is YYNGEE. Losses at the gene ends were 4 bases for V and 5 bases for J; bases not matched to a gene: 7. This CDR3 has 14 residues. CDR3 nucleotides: TGTGCCAGCAGCCCACGGGGGGTTGAAGATACGCAGTATTTT. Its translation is CASSPRGVEDTQYF. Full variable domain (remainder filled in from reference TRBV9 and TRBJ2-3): DSGVTQTPKHLITATGQRVTLRCSPRSGDLSVYWYQQSLDQGLQFLIQYYNGEERAKGNILERFSAQQFPDLHSELNLSSLELGDSALYFCASSPRGVEDTQYFGPGTRLTVL.

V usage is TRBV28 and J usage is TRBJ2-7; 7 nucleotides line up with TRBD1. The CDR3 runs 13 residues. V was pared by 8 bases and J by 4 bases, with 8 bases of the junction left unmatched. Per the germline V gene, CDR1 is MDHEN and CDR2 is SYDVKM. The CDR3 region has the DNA TGTGCCAGCCAACTAGGGACAGTTTACGAGCAGTACTTC. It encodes CASQLGTVYEQYF. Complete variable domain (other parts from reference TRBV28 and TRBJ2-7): DVKVTQSSRYLVKRTGEKVFLECVQDMDHENMFWYRQDPGLGLRLIYFSYDVKMKEKGDIPEGYSVSREKKERFSLILESASTNQTSMYLCASQLGTVYEQYFGPGTRLTVT.

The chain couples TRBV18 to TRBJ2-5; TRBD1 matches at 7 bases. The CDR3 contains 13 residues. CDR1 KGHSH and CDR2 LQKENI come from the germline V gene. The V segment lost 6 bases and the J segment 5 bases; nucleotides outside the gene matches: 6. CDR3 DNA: TGTGCCAGCTCTCCTACAGGGGCGGAGACCCAGTACTTC. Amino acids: CASSPTGAETQYF.

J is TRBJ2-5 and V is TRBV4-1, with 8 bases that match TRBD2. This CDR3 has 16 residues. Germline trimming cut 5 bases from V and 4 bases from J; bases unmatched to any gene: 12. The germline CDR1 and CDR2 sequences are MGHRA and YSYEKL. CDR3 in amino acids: CASSSSLADIRETQYF. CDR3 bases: TGCGCCAGCAGCTCTTCACTAGCGGATATAAGAGAGACCCAGTACTTC.

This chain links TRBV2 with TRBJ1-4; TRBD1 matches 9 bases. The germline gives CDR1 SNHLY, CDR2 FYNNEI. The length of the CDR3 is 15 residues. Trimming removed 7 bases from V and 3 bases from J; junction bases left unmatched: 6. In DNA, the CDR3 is TGTGCCAGCAAGACAGGGGGGTATCCTAATGAAAAACTGTTTTTT. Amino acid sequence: CASKTGGYPNEKLFF.

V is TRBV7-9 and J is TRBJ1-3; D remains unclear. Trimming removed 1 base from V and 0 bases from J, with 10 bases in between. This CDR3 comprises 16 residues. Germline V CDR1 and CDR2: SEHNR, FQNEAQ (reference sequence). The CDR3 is CASSLGRKASGNTIYF. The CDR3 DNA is TGTGCCAGCAGCTTAGGGCGGAAGGCCTCTGGAAACACCATATATTTT.

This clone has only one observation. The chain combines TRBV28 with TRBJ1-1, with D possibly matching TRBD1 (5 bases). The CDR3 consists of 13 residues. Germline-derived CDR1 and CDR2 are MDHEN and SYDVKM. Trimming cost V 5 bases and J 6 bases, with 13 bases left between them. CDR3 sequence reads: CASSLVQEAEAFF. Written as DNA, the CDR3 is TGTGCCAGCAGTCTGGTACAGGAGGCTGAAGCTTTCTTT.

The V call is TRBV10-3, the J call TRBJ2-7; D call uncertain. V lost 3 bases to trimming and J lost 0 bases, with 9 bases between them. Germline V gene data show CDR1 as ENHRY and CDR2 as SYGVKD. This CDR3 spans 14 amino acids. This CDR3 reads CAISDKSISYEQYF. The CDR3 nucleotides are TGTGCCATCAGTGATAAAAGCATCTCCTACGAGCAGTACTTC.

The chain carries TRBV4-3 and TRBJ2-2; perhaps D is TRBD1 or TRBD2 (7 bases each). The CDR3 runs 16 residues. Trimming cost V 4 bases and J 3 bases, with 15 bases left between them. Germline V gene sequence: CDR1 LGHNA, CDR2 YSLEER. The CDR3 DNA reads TGCGCCAGCAGCCTCTCAGGGGGGGCATACACCGGGGAGCTGTTTTTT. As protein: CASSLSGGAYTGELFF.

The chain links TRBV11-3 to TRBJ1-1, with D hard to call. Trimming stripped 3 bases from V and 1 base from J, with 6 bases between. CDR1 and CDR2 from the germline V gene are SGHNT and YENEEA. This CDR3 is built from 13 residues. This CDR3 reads CASSLWQNTEAFF. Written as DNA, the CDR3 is TGTGCCAGCAGCTTGTGGCAGAACACTGAAGCTTTCTTT.